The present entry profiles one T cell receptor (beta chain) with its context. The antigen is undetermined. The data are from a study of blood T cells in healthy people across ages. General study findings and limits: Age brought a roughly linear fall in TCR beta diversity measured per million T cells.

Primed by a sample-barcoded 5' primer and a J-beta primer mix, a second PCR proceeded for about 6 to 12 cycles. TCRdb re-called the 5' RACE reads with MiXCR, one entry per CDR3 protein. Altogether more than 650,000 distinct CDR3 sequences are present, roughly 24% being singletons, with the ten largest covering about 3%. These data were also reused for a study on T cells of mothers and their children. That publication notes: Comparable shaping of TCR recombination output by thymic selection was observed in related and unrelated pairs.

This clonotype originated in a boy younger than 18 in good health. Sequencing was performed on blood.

The CDR3 protein is CASSLLRGTQETQYF. Written as DNA, the CDR3 is TGTGCCAGCAGCTTATTGAGGGGGACCCAAGAGACCCAGTACTTC. The chain links TRBV11-2 to TRBJ2-5; D perhaps matches TRBD1 (6 bases). V was pared by 2 bases and J by 1 base, with 11 bases between. Germline CDR1 SGHAT, CDR2 FQNNGV. The CDR3 is 15 amino acids.